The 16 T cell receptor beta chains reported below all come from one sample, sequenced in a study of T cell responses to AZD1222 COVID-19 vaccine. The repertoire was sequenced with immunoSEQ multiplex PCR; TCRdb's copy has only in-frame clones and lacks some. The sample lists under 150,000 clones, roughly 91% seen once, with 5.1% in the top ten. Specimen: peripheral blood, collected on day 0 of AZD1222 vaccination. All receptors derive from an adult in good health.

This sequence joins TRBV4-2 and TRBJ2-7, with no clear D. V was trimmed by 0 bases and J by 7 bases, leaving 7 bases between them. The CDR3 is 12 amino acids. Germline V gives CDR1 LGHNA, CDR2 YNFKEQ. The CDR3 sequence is CASSQEGWEQYF. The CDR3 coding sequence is TGTGCCAGCAGCCAAGAGGGGTGGGAGCAGTACTTC.

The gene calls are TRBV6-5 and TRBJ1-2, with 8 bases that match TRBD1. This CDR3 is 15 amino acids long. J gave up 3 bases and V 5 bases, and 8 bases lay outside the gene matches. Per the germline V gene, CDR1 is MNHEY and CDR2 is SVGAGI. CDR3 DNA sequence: TGTGCCAGCAGTCGGGACAGGTGGGGAGACTATGGCTACACCTTC. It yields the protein CASSRDRWGDYGYTF.

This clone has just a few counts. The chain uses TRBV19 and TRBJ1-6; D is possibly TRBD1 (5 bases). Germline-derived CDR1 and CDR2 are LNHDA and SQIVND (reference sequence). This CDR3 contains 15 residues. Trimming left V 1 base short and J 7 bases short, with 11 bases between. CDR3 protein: CASSIAGADNSPLHF. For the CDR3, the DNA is TGTGCCAGTAGTATAGCTGGGGCGGACAATTCACCCCTCCACTTT.

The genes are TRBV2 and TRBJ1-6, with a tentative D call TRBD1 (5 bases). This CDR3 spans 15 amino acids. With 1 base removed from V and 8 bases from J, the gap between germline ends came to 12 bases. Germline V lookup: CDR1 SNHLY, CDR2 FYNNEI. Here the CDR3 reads CASSEVGEGDSPLHF. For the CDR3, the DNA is TGTGCCAGCAGTGAAGTAGGGGAGGGAGATTCACCCCTCCACTTT.

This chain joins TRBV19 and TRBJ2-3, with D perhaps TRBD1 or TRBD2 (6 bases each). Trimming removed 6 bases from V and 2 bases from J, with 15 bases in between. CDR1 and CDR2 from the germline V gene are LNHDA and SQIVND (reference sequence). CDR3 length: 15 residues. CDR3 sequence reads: CASSNIWGATDTQYF. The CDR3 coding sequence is TGTGCCAGTAGCAACATTTGGGGGGCCACAGATACGCAGTATTTT.

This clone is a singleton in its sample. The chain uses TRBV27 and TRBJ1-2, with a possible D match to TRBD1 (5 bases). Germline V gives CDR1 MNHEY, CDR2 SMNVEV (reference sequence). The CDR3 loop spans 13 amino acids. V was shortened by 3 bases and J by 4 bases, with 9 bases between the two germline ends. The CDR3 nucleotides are TGTGCCAGCAGTTTCCGGGACGGCTATGGCTACACCTTC. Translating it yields CASSFRDGYGYTF.

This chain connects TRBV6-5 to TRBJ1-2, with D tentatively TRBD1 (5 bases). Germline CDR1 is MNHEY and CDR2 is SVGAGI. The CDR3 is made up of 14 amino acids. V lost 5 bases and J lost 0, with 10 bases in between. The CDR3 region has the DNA TGTGCCAGCAGTCTCCCGGGGGCTAACTATGGCTACACCTTC. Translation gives CASSLPGANYGYTF.

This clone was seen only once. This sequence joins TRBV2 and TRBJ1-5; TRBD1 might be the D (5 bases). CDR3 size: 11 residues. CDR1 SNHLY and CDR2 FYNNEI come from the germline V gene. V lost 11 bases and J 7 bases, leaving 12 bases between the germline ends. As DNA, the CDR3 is TGTGCCGGGCCACGGGGGCAGCCCCAGCATTTT. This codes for CAGPRGQPQHF.

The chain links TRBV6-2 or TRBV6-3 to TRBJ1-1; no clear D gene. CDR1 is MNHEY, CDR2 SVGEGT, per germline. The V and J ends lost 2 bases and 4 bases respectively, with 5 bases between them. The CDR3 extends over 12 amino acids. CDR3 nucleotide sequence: TGTGCCAGCAGTTACGGGTTCACTGAAGCTTTCTTT. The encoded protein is CASSYGFTEAFF.

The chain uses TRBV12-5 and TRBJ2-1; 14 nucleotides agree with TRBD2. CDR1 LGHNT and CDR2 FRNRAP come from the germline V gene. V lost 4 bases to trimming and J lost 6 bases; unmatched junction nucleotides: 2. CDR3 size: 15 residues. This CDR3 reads CASGSGTSGSNEQFF. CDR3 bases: TGTGCTAGTGGTTCCGGGACTAGCGGGAGCAATGAGCAGTTCTTC.

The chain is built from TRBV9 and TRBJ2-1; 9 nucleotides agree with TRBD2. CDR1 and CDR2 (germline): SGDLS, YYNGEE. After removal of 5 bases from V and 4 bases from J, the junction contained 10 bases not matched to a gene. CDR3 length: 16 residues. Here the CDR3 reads CASSRSLAGQYNEQFF. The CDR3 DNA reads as TGTGCCAGCAGTCGCAGTCTAGCGGGGCAGTACAATGAGCAGTTCTTC.

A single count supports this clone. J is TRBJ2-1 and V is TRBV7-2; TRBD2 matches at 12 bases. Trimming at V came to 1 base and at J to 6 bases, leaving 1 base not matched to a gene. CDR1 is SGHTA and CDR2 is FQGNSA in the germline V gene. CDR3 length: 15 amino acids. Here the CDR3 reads CASSLGTSGTNEQFF. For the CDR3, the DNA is TGTGCCAGCAGCTTAGGGACTAGCGGGACCAATGAGCAGTTCTTC.

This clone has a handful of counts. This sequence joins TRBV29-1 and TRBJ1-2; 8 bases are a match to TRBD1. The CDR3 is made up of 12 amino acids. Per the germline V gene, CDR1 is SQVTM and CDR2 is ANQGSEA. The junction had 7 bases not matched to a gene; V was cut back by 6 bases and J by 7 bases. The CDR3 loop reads CSVRSGGFGYTF. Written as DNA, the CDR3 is TGCAGCGTCCGCTCAGGGGGCTTTGGCTACACCTTC.

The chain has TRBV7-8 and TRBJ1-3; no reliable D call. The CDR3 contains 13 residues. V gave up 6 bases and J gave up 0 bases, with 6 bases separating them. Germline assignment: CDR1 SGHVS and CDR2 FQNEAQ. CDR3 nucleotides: TGTGCCAGCAGAGGGTACTCTGGAAACACCATATATTTT. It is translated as CASRGYSGNTIYF.

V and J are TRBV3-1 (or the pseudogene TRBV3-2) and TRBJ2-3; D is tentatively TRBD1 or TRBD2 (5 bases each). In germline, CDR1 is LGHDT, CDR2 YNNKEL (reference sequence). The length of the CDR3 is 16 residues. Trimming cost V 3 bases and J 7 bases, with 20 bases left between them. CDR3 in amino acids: CASSQARRGGRNTQYF. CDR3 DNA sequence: TGTGCCAGCAGCCAGGCCCGTAGGGGCGGGCGAAATACGCAGTATTTT.

CDR3 nucleotide sequence: TGTGCCAGCAGCCTTGAACTAGCGGGGGGCCGGGCATACGAGCAGTACTTC. It is translated as CASSLELAGGRAYEQYF. The J gene is TRBJ2-7, the V gene TRBV11-2; 12 bases align to TRBD2. Germline trimming cut 5 bases from V and 4 bases from J; bases unmatched to any gene: 12. CDR1 is SGHAT and CDR2 is FQNNGV in the germline V gene. The CDR3 length is 17 residues.